This T cell receptor beta chain was profiled in a study of response to subunit inactivated influenza vaccine. The table lists this clonotype with a few counts. What it recognizes is unknown. Study results and limitations: Authors suggested that a seasonal influenza vaccination recruits few new T cells each time.

One entry per CDR3 protein results from TCRdb running MiXCR on the RT-PCR reads. The sample records over 650,000 distinct CDR3 sequences, roughly 20% being singletons. Trimming pared 0 bases from V and 2 bases from J, leaving 12 bases between. Germline-derived CDR1 and CDR2 are SGHRS and YFSETQ. The CDR3 length is 15 residues. Sample: PBMCs from blood, taken 4 to 6 days after vaccination. The sequence derives from a man between 45 and 60 years old who received an inactivated influenza vaccine. The chain joins TRBV5-1 to TRBJ2-7; D is tentatively TRBD1 or TRBD2 (5 bases each). The chain's CDR3 is CASSLDRGATYEQYF. CDR3 in DNA: TGCGCCAGCAGCTTGGATCGGGGCGCTACCTACGAGCAGTACTTC. Together with reference TRBV5-1 and TRBJ2-7, the CDR3 gives the full variable domain: KAGVTQTPRYLIKTRGQQVTLSCSPISGHRSVSWYQQTPGQGLQFLFEYFSETQRNKGNFPGRFSGRQFSNSRSEMNVSTLELGDSALYLCASSLDRGATYEQYFGPGTRLTVT.